This record concerns one T cell receptor beta chain sequence. Its antigen remains unidentified. The sample belongs to a study of cytomegalovirus exposure and HLA in healthy donors. Study at large: Clustering assigned 70% to 90% of the approximately 400 genotyped donors to the Caucasian-associated ancestry cluster.

The V end was cut by 1 base, the J end by 0 bases, with 9 bases between. CDR1 is MNHNS and CDR2 is SASEGT in the germline V gene. The CDR3 has 15 residues. Broader study findings: Accurate HLA-A and HLA-B prediction from TCR beta sequences was reported for most subjects. Associated with cytomegalovirus, according to the listing, were 150 to 200 TCR beta chains.

Primers: 60 Vbeta forward and 13 Jbeta reverse. Per the original data handling: Unique TCR beta chains numbered 80 million to 95 million in a later analysis, with around 11 million shared. Libraries were prepared by immunoSEQ multiplex PCR; TCRdb keeps only in-frame clonotypes and omits some of them. V, J and clone size reflect that table, while D and trimming were determined from the DNA. This sample has more than 200,000 clones, with approximately 80% found just once. Sample: PBMCs. V gene TRBV6-1 combines with J gene TRBJ2-5; possibly TRBD1 for D (6 bases). The sequence was obtained from a girl aged 5 to 17 in good health and CMV-seronegative. The CDR3 DNA reads as TGTGCCAGCAGTGAAGGGACAGAGTACCAAGAGACCCAGTACTTC. Its translation: CASSEGTEYQETQYF.